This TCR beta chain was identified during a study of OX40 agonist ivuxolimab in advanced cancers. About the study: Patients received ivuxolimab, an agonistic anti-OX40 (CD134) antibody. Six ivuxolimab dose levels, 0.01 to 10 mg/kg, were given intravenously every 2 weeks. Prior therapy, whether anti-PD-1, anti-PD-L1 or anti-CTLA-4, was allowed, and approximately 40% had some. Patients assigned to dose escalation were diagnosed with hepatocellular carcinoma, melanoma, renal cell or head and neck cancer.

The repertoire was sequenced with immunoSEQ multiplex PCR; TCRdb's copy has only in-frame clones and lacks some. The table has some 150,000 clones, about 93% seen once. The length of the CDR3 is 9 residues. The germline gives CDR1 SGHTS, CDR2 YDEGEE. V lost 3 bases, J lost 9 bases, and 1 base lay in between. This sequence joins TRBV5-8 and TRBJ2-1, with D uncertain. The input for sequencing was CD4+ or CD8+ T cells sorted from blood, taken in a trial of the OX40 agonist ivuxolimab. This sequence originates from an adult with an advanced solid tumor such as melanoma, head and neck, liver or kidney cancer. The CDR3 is CASSSEQFF. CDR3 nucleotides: TGTGCCAGCAGCTCTGAGCAGTTCTTC.